Listed below are T cell receptor beta chains from one sample, sequenced in a study of T-cell reconstitution after alpha-beta-depleted transplantation in children. TCRdb fed the PCR reads into MiXCR, producing one record per CDR3 protein. The sample holds approximately 240,000 distinct CDR3 sequences, about 8.8% seen once. This material consisted of PBMCs from the stem cell graft donor, taken from the stem cell graft. These receptors all stem from a human donor who donated a stem cell graft to a child with SCID. The CDR3 runs from the conserved cysteine through the conserved F or W. A D gene is named only where the DNA matches it firmly. Size is stated as once, few or many counts, or a class when the clone is expanded.

D	size	J	V	DNA	CDR3
TRBD2	many	TRBJ2-7	TRBV20-1	TGCAGTGCTAGAGTAGCGGGGGTGGCCTATTCCTACGAGCAGTACTTC	CSARVAGVAYSYEQYF
TRBD1	many	TRBJ2-7	TRBV20-1	TGCAGTGCCCAGGCGGGACAGGGCATGTACGAGCAGTACTTC	CSAQAGQGMYEQYF
-	many	TRBJ2-5	TRBV5-5	TGTGCCAGCAGCCGGGGGAGCCAAGAGACCCAGTACTTC	CASSRGSQETQYF
-	many	TRBJ2-4	TRBV20-1	TGCAGTGCTAGACCGTTTCTAAACAAAAACATTCAGTACTTC	CSARPFLNKNIQYF
TRBD1	many	TRBJ1-6	TRBV20-1	TGCAGTGCAGGGACAGGAGCCTATAATTCACCCCTCCACTTT	CSAGTGAYNSPLHF
-	many	TRBJ1-6	TRBV10-3	TGTGCCATCGGGACGGGAAATTCACCCCTCCACTTT	CAIGTGNSPLHF
-	many	TRBJ1-1	TRBV29-1	TGCAGCGCTGACCCCTTGGGGACCACTGAAGCTTTCTTT	CSADPLGTTEAFF
-	many	TRBJ1-1	TRBV5-1	TGCGCCAGCAGCTCCGGATCGGGGGGGACCCTAAGGGCTTTCTTT	CASSSGSGGTLRAFF
-	many	TRBJ1-1	TRBV5-1	TGCGCCAGCAGCAGAGACCCTCAGGGAGGGAACACTGAAGCTTTCTTT	CASSRDPQGGNTEAFF
-	many	TRBJ2-7	TRBV12-3/TRBV12-4	TGTGCCAGCAGCCTACGGGGCTACTCCTACGAGCAGTACTTC	CASSLRGYSYEQYF
-	many	TRBJ1-1	TRBV10-3	TGTGCCATCTCTGAGGGAGGGTACACTGAAGCTTTCTTT	CAISEGGYTEAFF
-	many	TRBJ2-7	TRBV20-1	TGCAGTGCTAGGGCCTTCGGGGGCTCCAACTACGAGCAGTACTTC	CSARAFGGSNYEQYF
-	many	TRBJ2-7	TRBV5-1	TGCGCCAGCAGCTGGATCGAGGGGCCTAACGAGCAGTACTTC	CASSWIEGPNEQYF
-	many	TRBJ2-3	TRBV12-3/TRBV12-4	TGTGCCAGCAGTTTGGGGCGACGCGATACGCAGTATTTT	CASSLGRRDTQYF
-	many	TRBJ2-7	TRBV7-2	TGTGCCAGCAGCAACAGCGCAGGGTTGCAGTACTTC	CASSNSAGLQYF
-	many	TRBJ2-1	TRBV4-3	TGCGCCAGCAGCCAAGGTCCCCTGCATGAGCAGTTCTTC	CASSQGPLHEQFF
TRBD1	many	TRBJ1-2	TRBV12-3/TRBV12-4	TGTGCCAGCAGCCGAGGGGCGACAGGGTTTAACTATGGCTACACCTTC	CASSRGATGFNYGYTF
TRBD1	many	TRBJ1-6	TRBV6-5	TGTGCCAGCAGTTACCTGGGGACAGCTCATAATTCACCCCTCCACTTT	CASSYLGTAHNSPLHF